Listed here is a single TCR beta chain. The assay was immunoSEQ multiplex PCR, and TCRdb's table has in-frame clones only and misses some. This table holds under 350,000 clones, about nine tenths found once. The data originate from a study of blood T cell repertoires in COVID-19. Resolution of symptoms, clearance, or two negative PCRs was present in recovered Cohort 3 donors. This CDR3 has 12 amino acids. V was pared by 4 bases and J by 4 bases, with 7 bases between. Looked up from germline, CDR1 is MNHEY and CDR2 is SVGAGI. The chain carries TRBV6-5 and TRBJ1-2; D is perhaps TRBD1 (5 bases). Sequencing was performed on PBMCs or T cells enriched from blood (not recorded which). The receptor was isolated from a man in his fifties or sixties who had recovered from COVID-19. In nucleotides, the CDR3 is TGTGCCAGCAGTTCAGGGTCCTATGGCTACACCTTC. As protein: CASSSGSYGYTF.